Listed here is a single T cell receptor beta chain. The record originates from a study of blood T cell repertoires in COVID-19. Measured with immunoSEQ multiplex PCR; TCRdb has only the in-frame clones, and not every one. The table shows 110,000 to 150,000 clones, with roughly 75% occurring only once. Germline CDR1 is MDHEN and CDR2 is SYDVKM. CDR3 length equals 16 residues. Trimming removed 2 bases from V and 4 bases from J; junction bases left unmatched: 3. The sequenced sample consisted of PBMCs or T cells enriched from blood (not recorded which). The TCR originated in a woman aged 45 to 65 who had recovered from COVID-19. J is TRBJ2-1 and V is TRBV28, with 12 positions matching TRBD2. This CDR3 reads CASSLTSGGIYNEQFF. For the CDR3, the DNA is TGTGCCAGCAGTTTAACTAGCGGGGGGATTTACAATGAGCAGTTCTTC.